This passage covers 21 T cell receptor beta chains from one sample sequenced in a study of T-cell memory formation after mild COVID-19. In TCRdb, the 5' RACE reads were re-called with MiXCR into one record per CDR3 protein. The repertoire has approximately 150,000 distinct CDR3 sequences, roughly 13% of them found once; the top ten carry 2.5% to 3.5%. Sequencing was done on a sample of PBMCs or a T cell subset sorted from them (not recorded which). These receptors were collected from a man aged 18-30 years who had mild COVID-19 (a few samples of this study predate the infection). Cell type and time point are not known.

This clonotype has at least ten counts. This sequence joins TRBV5-1 and TRBJ2-3; 8 bases line up with TRBD1. V gave up 4 bases and J gave up 2 bases; unmatched junction bases: 6. CDR1 and CDR2 from the germline V gene are SGHRS and YFSETQ. The CDR3 is made up of 15 amino acids. CDR3 nucleotide sequence: TGCGCCAGCAGCGTCCAGGGGGCCCCCACAGATACGCAGTATTTT. It is translated as CASSVQGAPTDTQYF.

This rearrangement joins TRBV5-1 to TRBJ2-2; D ambiguous. This CDR3 region has 14 residues. V was clipped by 2 bases and J by 4 bases, with 9 bases between them. CDR1 is SGHRS, CDR2 YFSETQ, per germline. CDR3 nucleotide sequence: TGCGCCAGCAGCTTCCCCAGAGTCACCGGGGAGCTGTTTTTT. Protein sequence: CASSFPRVTGELFF. Together with reference TRBV5-1 and TRBJ2-2, the CDR3 gives the full variable domain: KAGVTQTPRYLIKTRGQQVTLSCSPISGHRSVSWYQQTPGQGLQFLFEYFSETQRNKGNFPGRFSGRQFSNSRSEMNVSTLELGDSALYLCASSFPRVTGELFFGEGSRLTVL.

The J gene is TRBJ1-3, the V gene TRBV5-1; D possibly corresponds to TRBD1 (6 bases). Looked up from germline, CDR1 is SGHRS and CDR2 is YFSETQ. This CDR3 is 15 amino acids long. Trimming cost V 2 bases and J 1 base, with 10 bases left between them. The DNA for the CDR3 is TGCGCCAGCAGCTTTGACAGGCCTTCTGGAAACACCATATATTTT. This sequence encodes CASSFDRPSGNTIYF.

The chain uses TRBV5-4 and TRBJ2-3; 8 nucleotides match TRBD2. CDR3 size: 14 residues. The germline gives CDR1 SGHNT, CDR2 YYREEE (reference sequence). J was trimmed by 4 bases and V by 9 bases; bases with no gene match: 10. CDR3 bases: TGTGCCACCGTAGGGCGGGGGGCGTCAGATACGCAGTATTTT. It specifies CATVGRGASDTQYF. Based on the CDR3 plus reference TRBV5-4 and TRBJ2-3, the full variable domain is ETGVTQSPTHLIKTRGQQVTLRCSSQSGHNTVSWYQQALGQGPQFIFQYYREEENGRGNFPPRFSGLQFPNYSSELNVNALELDDSALYLCATVGRGASDTQYFGPGTRLTVL.

The chain links TRBV4-1 to TRBJ2-1; D gene unclear. The CDR3 runs to 15 residues. With 0 bases removed from V and 6 bases from J, the gap between germline ends came to 12 bases. The germline CDR1 and CDR2 sequences are MGHRA and YSYEKL. Here the CDR3 reads CASSQDSRFGNEQFF. In DNA form, the CDR3 reads TGCGCCAGCAGCCAAGACTCACGCTTTGGCAATGAGCAGTTCTTC.

This clonotype was detected only a few times. V usage is TRBV4-3 and J usage is TRBJ2-1, with D perhaps TRBD1 (5 bases). This CDR3 has 15 residues. V shed 0 bases and J shed 2 bases, with 8 bases lying between them. Germline values: CDR1 LGHNA, CDR2 YSLEER. The CDR3: CASSQDPRAYNEQFF. The CDR3 DNA reads TGCGCCAGCAGCCAAGATCCCAGGGCCTACAATGAGCAGTTCTTC.

This rearrangement joins TRBV12-3 or TRBV12-4 to TRBJ2-2; D is unresolved. The CDR3 contains 15 residues. Trimming took 5 bases from V and 1 from J, leaving 11 bases between them. The DNA of the CDR3 is TGTGCCAGCAGTCGACAACCCGGGAACACCGGGGAGCTGTTTTTT. It yields the protein CASSRQPGNTGELFF.

This clonotype was counted between two and nine times. The chain links TRBV25-1 to TRBJ1-1; D call uncertain. The germline V gene has CDR1 MGHDK and CDR2 SYGVNS. This CDR3 has 11 residues. V was pared by 4 bases and J by 9 bases, with 9 bases between. The CDR3 coding sequence is TGTGCCAGCAGTGGGGCCCGGAAAGCTTTCTTT. Translated: CASSGARKAFF.

The rearrangement links TRBV7-9 to TRBJ1-3; TRBD1 might be the D (6 bases). CDR1 and CDR2 (germline): SEHNR, FQNEAQ (reference sequence). V shed 5 bases and J shed 1 base, with 12 bases lying between them. The CDR3 has 15 amino acids. CDR3 protein: CASSARGNSGNTIYF. The CDR3 coding sequence is TGTGCCAGCAGCGCTAGGGGGAATTCTGGAAACACCATATATTTT.

This clonotype has only one observation. The V gene is TRBV6-2 or TRBV6-3, the J gene TRBJ1-5, with D possibly TRBD1 on 6 matching bases. This CDR3 is built from 15 residues. The V gene's germline CDR1 is MNHEY and CDR2 SVGEGT. V shed 2 bases and J shed 2 bases, with 10 bases lying between them. CDR3 in amino acids: CASSYGGAGNQPQHF. In DNA form, the CDR3 reads TGTGCCAGCAGTTACGGGGGGGCTGGCAATCAGCCCCAGCATTTT.

This clonotype was counted between two and nine times. The chain couples TRBV11-2 to TRBJ2-5, with D unclear. Trimming pared 1 base from V and 0 bases from J, leaving 3 bases between. From germline, CDR1 is SGHAT and CDR2 FQNNGV. The CDR3 is made up of 13 amino acids. CDR3 nucleotide sequence: TGTGCCAGCAGCTTAGTCTACCAAGAGACCCAGTACTTC. As protein: CASSLVYQETQYF.

The V gene is TRBV12-3 or TRBV12-4, the J gene TRBJ1-5; no reliable D call. Trimming shortened V by 3 bases and J by 3 bases, and 9 bases separated the two germline ends. CDR3 length equals 14 residues. The CDR3 sequence: CASSFRRLNQPQHF. The CDR3 DNA reads as TGTGCCAGCAGTTTCCGCAGGCTCAATCAGCCCCAGCATTTT.

V usage is TRBV7-8 and J usage is TRBJ2-7; D perhaps matches TRBD1 (5 bases). V dropped 1 base and J dropped 3 bases, with 13 bases sitting between them. The V gene's germline CDR1 is SGHVS and CDR2 FQNEAQ. This CDR3 has 15 residues. The CDR3 DNA is TGTGCCAGCAGCTTAGAGGCAGGCCAGGGCTACGAGCAGTACTTC. Protein: CASSLEAGQGYEQYF.

The chain employs TRBV7-2 and TRBJ2-1, with 16 bases aligning to TRBD2. This CDR3 comprises 16 residues. CDR1 SGHTA and CDR2 FQGNSA come from the germline V gene. The ends lost 4 bases at V and 10 bases at J; junction bases unmatched: 7. CDR3 in amino acids: CASSSEGTSGGAEQFF. The DNA for the CDR3 is TGTGCCAGCAGCTCTGAAGGGACTAGCGGGGGGGCCGAGCAGTTCTTC.

This clonotype was observed many times. CDR3 loop: CASSLGLFQETQYF. CDR3 in DNA: TGTGCCAGCAGCTTAGGACTGTTTCAAGAGACCCAGTACTTC. This chain uses TRBV7-2 with TRBJ2-5; D gene uncertain. The CDR3 consists of 14 residues. The germline CDR1 and CDR2 sequences are SGHTA and FQGNSA. V lost 1 base to trimming and J lost 2 bases, with 8 bases between them.

The CDR3 sequence is CASLYGGSDTQYF. CDR3 in DNA: TGTGCCAGCCTCTACGGGGGCTCAGATACGCAGTATTTT. The genes are TRBV12-3 or TRBV12-4 and TRBJ2-3; either TRBD1 or TRBD2 may fit D (6 bases each). V shed 8 bases and J shed 4 bases, with 13 bases lying between them. The CDR3 runs to 13 residues.

The CDR3 region is CASSKYAREGEAFF. The CDR3 DNA is TGTGCCAGCAGTAAATACGCCAGGGAGGGTGAAGCTTTCTTT. V usage is TRBV6-5 and J usage is TRBJ1-1; possibly TRBD1 for D (5 bases). CDR1 and CDR2 (germline): MNHEY, SVGAGI. The CDR3 is made up of 14 amino acids. V was trimmed by 5 bases and J by 7 bases, leaving 17 bases between them.

This clonotype was seen only a few times. The chain is built from TRBV12-3 or TRBV12-4 and TRBJ2-5; the D is unclear. This CDR3 comprises 15 residues. The V gene lost 3 bases and the J gene lost 7 bases, with 18 bases spanning the gap. CDR3: CASSFRTARSGTQYF. CDR3 DNA sequence: TGTGCCAGCAGTTTCAGGACGGCCCGTTCGGGGACCCAGTACTTC.

This chain uses TRBV24-1 with TRBJ2-6; no clear D. The germline V gene has CDR1 KGHDR and CDR2 SFDVKD. This CDR3 region has 15 residues. Trimming removed 4 bases at V and 0 bases at J, with 6 bases between. The CDR3 sequence: CATSESSSGANVLTF. For the CDR3, the DNA is TGTGCCACCAGTGAGAGTTCCTCTGGGGCCAACGTCCTGACTTTC.

The chain uses TRBV18 and TRBJ1-4; D uncertain. Germline assignment: CDR1 KGHSH and CDR2 LQKENI. Trimming removed 4 bases from V and 0 bases from J, with 9 bases in between. The CDR3 length is 15 residues. CDR3 DNA sequence: TGTGCCAGCTCACTGAACGCTGCAACTAATGAAAAACTGTTTTTT. Translating gives CASSLNAATNEKLFF.

In this sample, this clonotype turned up a few times. CDR3 in amino acids: CASRWGYTSLAKNIQYF. DNA for the CDR3: TGCGCCAGCAGATGGGGGTACACTAGCCTAGCCAAAAACATTCAGTACTTC. This rearrangement joins TRBV5-1 to TRBJ2-4; a weak D match, TRBD2 (6 bases). Deletions cut 5 bases from V and 0 bases from J, with 18 bases between. Germline V gives CDR1 SGHRS, CDR2 YFSETQ. This CDR3 has 17 residues. The entire variable domain, with the rest obtained from reference TRBV5-1 and TRBJ2-4, is as follows: KAGVTQTPRYLIKTRGQQVTLSCSPISGHRSVSWYQQTPGQGLQFLFEYFSETQRNKGNFPGRFSGRQFSNSRSEMNVSTLELGDSALYLCASRWGYTSLAKNIQYFGAGTRLSVL.